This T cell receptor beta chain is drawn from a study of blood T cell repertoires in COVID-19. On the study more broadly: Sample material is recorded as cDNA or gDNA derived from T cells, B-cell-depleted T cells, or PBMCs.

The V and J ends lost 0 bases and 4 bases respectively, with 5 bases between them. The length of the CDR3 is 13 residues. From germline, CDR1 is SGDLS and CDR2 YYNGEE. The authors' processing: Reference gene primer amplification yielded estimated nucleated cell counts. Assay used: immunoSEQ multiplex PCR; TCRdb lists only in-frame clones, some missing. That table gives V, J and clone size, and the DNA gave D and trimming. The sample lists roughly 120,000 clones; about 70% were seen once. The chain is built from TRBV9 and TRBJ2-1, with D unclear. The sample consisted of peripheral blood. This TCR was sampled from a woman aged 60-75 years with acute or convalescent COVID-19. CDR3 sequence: CASSVAVYNEQFF. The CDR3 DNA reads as TGTGCCAGCAGCGTAGCTGTATACAATGAGCAGTTCTTC.